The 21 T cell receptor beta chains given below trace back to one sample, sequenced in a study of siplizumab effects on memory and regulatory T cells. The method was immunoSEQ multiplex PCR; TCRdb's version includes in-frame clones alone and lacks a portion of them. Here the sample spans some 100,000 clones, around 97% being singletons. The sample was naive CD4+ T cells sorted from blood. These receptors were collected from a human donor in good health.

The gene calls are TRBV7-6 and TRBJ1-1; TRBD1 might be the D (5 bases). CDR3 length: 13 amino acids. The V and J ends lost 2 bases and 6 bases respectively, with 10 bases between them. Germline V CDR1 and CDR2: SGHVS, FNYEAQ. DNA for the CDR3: TGTGCCAGCAGCTTAAACTTAGGGGCTGAAGCTTTCTTT. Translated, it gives CASSLNLGAEAFF.

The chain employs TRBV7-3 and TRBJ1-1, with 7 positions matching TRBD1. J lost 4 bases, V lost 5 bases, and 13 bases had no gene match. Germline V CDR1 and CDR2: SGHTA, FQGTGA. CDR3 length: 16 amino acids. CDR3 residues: CASSPRPGTVPTEAFF. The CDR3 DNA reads TGTGCCAGCAGCCCACGACCGGGGACAGTACCCACTGAAGCTTTCTTT.

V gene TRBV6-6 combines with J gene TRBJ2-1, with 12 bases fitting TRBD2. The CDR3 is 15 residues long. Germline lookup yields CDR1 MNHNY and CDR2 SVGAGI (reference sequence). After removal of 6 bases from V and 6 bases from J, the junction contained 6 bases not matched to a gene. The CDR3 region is CASSPLAGGINEQFF. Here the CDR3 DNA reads TGTGCCAGCAGCCCACTAGCGGGGGGAATCAATGAGCAGTTCTTC.

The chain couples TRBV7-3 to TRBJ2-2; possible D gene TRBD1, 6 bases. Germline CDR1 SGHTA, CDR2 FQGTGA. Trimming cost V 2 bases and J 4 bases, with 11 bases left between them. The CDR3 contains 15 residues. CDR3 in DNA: TGTGCCAGCAGCTTACTCCTAGGGGGCACCGGGGAGCTGTTTTTT. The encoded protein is CASSLLLGGTGELFF.

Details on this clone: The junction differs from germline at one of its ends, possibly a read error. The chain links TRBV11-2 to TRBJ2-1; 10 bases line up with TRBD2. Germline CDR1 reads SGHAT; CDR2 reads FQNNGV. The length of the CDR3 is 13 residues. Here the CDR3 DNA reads TGTGCCAGCAGCTTAATACAGCGGGGGGGCGCGATCTTC. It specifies CASSLIQRGGAIF.

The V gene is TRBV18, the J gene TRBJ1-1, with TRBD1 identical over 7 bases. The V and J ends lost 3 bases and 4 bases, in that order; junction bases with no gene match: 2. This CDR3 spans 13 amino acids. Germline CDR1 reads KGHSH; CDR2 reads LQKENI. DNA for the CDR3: TGTGCCAGCTCACCGGGACAGCCCACTGAAGCTTTCTTT. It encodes CASSPGQPTEAFF.

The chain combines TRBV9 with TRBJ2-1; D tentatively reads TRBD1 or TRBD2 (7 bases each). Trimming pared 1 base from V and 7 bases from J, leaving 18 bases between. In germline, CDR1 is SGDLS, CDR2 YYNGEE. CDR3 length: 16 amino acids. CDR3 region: CASSVSGGVLGNEQFF. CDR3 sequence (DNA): TGTGCCAGCAGCGTATCAGGGGGGGTGCTAGGGAATGAGCAGTTCTTC.

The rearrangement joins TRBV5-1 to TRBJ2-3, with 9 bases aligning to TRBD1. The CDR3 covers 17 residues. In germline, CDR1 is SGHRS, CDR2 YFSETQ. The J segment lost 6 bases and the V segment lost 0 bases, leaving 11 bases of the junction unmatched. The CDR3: CASSLGRKGQGRDTQYF. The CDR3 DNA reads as TGCGCCAGCAGCTTGGGGAGGAAAGGACAGGGGAGGGATACGCAGTATTTT.

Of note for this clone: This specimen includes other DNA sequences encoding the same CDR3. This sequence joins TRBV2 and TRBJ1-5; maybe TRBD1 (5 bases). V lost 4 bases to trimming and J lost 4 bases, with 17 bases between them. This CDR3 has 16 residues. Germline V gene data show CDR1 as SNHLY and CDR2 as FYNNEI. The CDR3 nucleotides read TGTGCCAGCAGTGGGGGCAGCCTGTATAGTAATCAGCCCCAGCATTTT. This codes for CASSGGSLYSNQPQHF.

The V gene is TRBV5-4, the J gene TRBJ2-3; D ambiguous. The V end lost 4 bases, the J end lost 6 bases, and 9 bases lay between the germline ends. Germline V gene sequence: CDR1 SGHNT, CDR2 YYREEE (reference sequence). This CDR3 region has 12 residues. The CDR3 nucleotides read TGTGCCAGCAGCCGAACGACGGATACGCAGTATTTT. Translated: CASSRTTDTQYF.

CDR3 DNA: TGTGCTAGTGTGGGGCGCGGATTAGACCCCAAAGAGACCCAGTACTTC. Encoded protein: CASVGRGLDPKETQYF. This rearrangement joins TRBV12-5 to TRBJ2-5; TRBD1 might be the D (5 bases). Germline CDR1 reads LGHNT; CDR2 reads FRNRAP. This CDR3 region has 16 residues. Trimming pared 7 bases from V and 3 bases from J, leaving 21 bases between.

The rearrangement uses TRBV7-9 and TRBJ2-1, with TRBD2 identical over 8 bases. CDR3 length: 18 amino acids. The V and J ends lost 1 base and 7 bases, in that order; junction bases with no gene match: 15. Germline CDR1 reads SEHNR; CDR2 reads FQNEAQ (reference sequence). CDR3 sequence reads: CASSLGYSGGLRTNEQFF. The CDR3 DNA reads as TGTGCCAGCAGCTTAGGGTATTCGGGGGGGTTGAGAACGAATGAGCAGTTCTTC.

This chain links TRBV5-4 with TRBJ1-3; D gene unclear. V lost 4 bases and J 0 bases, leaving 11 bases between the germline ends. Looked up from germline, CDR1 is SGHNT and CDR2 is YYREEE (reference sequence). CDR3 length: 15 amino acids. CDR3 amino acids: CASSLGGSSGNTIYF. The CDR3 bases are TGTGCCAGCAGCCTCGGAGGAAGCTCTGGAAACACCATATATTTT.

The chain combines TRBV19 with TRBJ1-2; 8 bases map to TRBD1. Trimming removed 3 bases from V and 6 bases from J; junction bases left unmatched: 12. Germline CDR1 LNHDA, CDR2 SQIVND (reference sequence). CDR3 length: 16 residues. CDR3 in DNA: TGTGCCAGTAGTATTAATCGGTCGGACAGGGCCAATGGCTACACCTTC. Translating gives CASSINRSDRANGYTF. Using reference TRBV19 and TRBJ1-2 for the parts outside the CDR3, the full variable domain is DGGITQSPKYLFRKEGQNVTLSCEQNLNHDAMYWYRQDPGQGLRLIYYSQIVNDFQKGDIAEGYSVSREKKESFPLTVTSAQKNPTAFYLCASSINRSDRANGYTFGSGTRLTVV.

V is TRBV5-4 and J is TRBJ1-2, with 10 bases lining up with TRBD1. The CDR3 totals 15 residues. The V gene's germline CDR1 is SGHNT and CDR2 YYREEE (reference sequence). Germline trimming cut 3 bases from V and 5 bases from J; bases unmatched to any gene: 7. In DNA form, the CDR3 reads TGTGCCAGCAGCTCTAGGGACAGGGGAGGGTATGGCTACACCTTC. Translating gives CASSSRDRGGYGYTF.

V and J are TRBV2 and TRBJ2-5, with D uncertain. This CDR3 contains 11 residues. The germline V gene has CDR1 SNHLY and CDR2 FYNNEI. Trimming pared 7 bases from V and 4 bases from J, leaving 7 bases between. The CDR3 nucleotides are TGTGCCAGCACACCCCTAGAGACCCAGTACTTC. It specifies CASTPLETQYF.

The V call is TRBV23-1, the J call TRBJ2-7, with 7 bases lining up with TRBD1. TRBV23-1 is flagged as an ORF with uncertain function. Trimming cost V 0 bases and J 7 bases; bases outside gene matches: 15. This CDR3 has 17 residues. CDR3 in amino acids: CASSQSRGRDSPREQYF. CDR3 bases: TGCGCCAGCAGTCAATCGAGGGGCCGGGACAGTCCTCGGGAGCAGTACTTC.

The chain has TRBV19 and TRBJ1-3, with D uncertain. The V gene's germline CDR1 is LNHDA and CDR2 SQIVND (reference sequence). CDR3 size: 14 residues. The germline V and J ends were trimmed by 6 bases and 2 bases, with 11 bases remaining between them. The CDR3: CASSLPGTGNTIYF. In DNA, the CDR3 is TGTGCCAGTAGCCTGCCAGGAACTGGAAACACCATATATTTT. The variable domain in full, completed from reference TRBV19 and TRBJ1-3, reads DGGITQSPKYLFRKEGQNVTLSCEQNLNHDAMYWYRQDPGQGLRLIYYSQIVNDFQKGDIAEGYSVSREKKESFPLTVTSAQKNPTAFYLCASSLPGTGNTIYFGEGSWLTVV.

CDR3 region: CSAMSYSEAFF. As DNA, the CDR3 is TGCAGTGCTATGAGTTATTCTGAAGCTTTCTTT. The genes are TRBV20-1 and TRBJ1-1; D is unclear. V lost 4 bases and J lost 6, with 9 bases in between. The CDR3 is 11 residues long. CDR1 and CDR2 from the germline V gene are DFQATT and SNEGSKA (reference sequence).

The CDR3 region is CASSLWGAGNQPQHF. In DNA, the CDR3 is TGTGCCAGCAGCTTGTGGGGGGCGGGCAATCAGCCCCAGCATTTT. The V call is TRBV5-6, the J call TRBJ1-5; D is possibly TRBD1 (6 bases). Deletions cut 1 base from V and 2 bases from J, with 10 bases between. Germline V CDR1 and CDR2: SGHDT, YYEEEE. The length of the CDR3 is 15 residues.

The CDR3 nucleotides are TGTGCCAGCAGGCCCTCCGGGACAGAGGGCTACACCTTC. Encoded protein: CASRPSGTEGYTF. V gene TRBV7-3 combines with J gene TRBJ1-2; 7 bases are shared with TRBD1. This CDR3 region has 13 residues. The V gene's germline CDR1 is SGHTA and CDR2 FQGTGA. V gave up 6 bases and J gave up 8 bases; unmatched junction bases: 9.